This passage covers 18 T cell receptor beta chains from one sample sequenced in a study of cytomegalovirus exposure and HLA in healthy donors. The PCR ran on 60 Vbeta and 13 Jbeta primers. Repertoires were generated with immunoSEQ multiplex PCR, while TCRdb's copy carries only in-frame clones and drops some. The sample records over 150,000 clones, about 63% being singletons. Sequencing used PBMCs. The receptors originated from a woman between 35 and 50 years old in good health and CMV-seropositive.

The chain carries TRBV28 and TRBJ1-4, with D possibly being TRBD1 (6 bases). Germline lookup yields CDR1 MDHEN and CDR2 SYDVKM. This CDR3 contains 15 residues. Trimming removed 5 bases from V and 7 bases from J, with 17 bases in between. CDR3 sequence reads: CASSPGASYIEKLFF. The CDR3 nucleotides are TGTGCCAGCAGTCCAGGGGCAAGTTATATTGAAAAACTGTTTTTT.

The chain uses TRBV7-9 and TRBJ1-6, with unresolved D. With 5 bases removed from V and 19 bases from J, the gap between germline ends came to 18 bases. Germline-derived CDR1 and CDR2 are SEHNR and FQNEAQ (reference sequence). The CDR3 extends over 12 amino acids. CDR3 bases: TGTGCCAGCAGCCTGGTGGCGGCAGACTTACACTTT. Translation: CASSLVAADLHF. Full variable domain (rest looked up from reference TRBV7-9 and TRBJ1-6): DTGVSQNPRHKITKRGQNVTFRCDPISEHNRLYWYRQTLGQGPEFLTYFQNEAQLEKSRLLSDRFSAERPKGSFSTLEIQRTEQGDSAMYLCASSLVAADLHFGNGTRLTVT.

The chain recombines TRBV6-6 with TRBJ1-5; 9 bases fit TRBD1. The V gene's germline CDR1 is MNHNY and CDR2 SVGAGI (reference sequence). This CDR3 region has 15 residues. V was clipped by 8 bases and J by 4 bases; unmatched bases: 9. CDR3 residues: CASRATGQGNQPQHF. In DNA, the CDR3 is TGTGCCAGCCGCGCTACGGGACAGGGTAATCAGCCCCAGCATTTT.

This clone was observed a few times. V is TRBV9 and J is TRBJ1-4; 7 bases are a match to TRBD1. J was trimmed by 3 bases and V by 4 bases; bases with no gene match: 3. CDR3 length: 14 residues. Germline V gene lookup returns CDR1 SGDLS and CDR2 YYNGEE. The DNA of the CDR3 is TGTGCCAGCAGCACCGGGACAGCTAATGAAAAACTGTTTTTT. The encoded protein is CASSTGTANEKLFF.

The chain employs TRBV7-2 and TRBJ2-3; 9 positions agree with TRBD1. The CDR3 covers 15 residues. The germline V gene has CDR1 SGHTA and CDR2 FQGNSA. The V gene end was trimmed by 0 bases and the J gene end by 5 bases; junction bases not matched to a gene: 3. In nucleotides, the CDR3 is TGTGCCAGCAGCTTAGCGGGACAGGGAGTAGATACGCAGTATTTT. This translates into CASSLAGQGVDTQYF.

The V gene is TRBV5-1, the J gene TRBJ2-7; 8 bases match TRBD1. CDR1 and CDR2 (germline): SGHRS, YFSETQ. The CDR3 is made up of 14 amino acids. V dropped 2 bases and J dropped 5; count of bases not matched to a gene: 6. This CDR3 reads CASSLGQGSNEQYF. CDR3 bases: TGCGCCAGCAGCTTAGGACAGGGATCGAACGAGCAGTACTTC.

This clone was counted only a few times. J is TRBJ2-7 and V is TRBV28, with 7 nucleotides matching TRBD2. With 4 bases clipped from V and 0 bases from J, the junction kept 9 bases outside the gene matches. Germline V gene lookup returns CDR1 MDHEN and CDR2 SYDVKM. CDR3 length: 16 amino acids. The CDR3 spells CASSSPSGASSYEQYF. CDR3 coding DNA: TGTGCCAGCAGTTCCCCCAGCGGGGCCAGCTCCTACGAGCAGTACTTC.

This clone was picked up a small number of times. The chain has TRBV13 and TRBJ2-7; 10 bases are a match to TRBD2. Germline trimming cut 2 bases from V and 0 bases from J; bases unmatched to any gene: 16. The CDR3 covers 20 residues. Per the germline V gene, CDR1 is PRHDT and CDR2 is FYEKMQ (reference sequence). The CDR3 region is CASSLLRLAGDGAGSYEQYF. The CDR3 coding sequence is TGTGCCAGCAGCTTATTGAGGCTAGCGGGAGATGGGGCGGGCTCCTACGAGCAGTACTTC.

A single count supports this clone. This chain links TRBV28 with TRBJ2-2; D is undetermined. The CDR3 runs 13 residues. V was cut by 7 bases and J by 6 bases, with 12 bases left in between. Germline lookup yields CDR1 MDHEN and CDR2 SYDVKM. The CDR3 DNA reads as TGTGCCAGCACCAGGTCCATTTCCGGGGAGCTGTTTTTT. This gives the protein CASTRSISGELFF.

The rearrangement links TRBV12-5 to TRBJ2-5; D possibly corresponds to TRBD2 (5 bases). Germline assignment: CDR1 LGHNT and CDR2 FRNRAP. With 4 bases removed from V and 5 bases from J, the gap between germline ends came to 11 bases. The CDR3 length is 13 residues. The CDR3, as DNA: TGTGCTAGTGGTTGGAGCCCGGGGGAGACCCAGTACTTC. Its translation is CASGWSPGETQYF.

This chain links TRBV7-2 with TRBJ2-3; 7 bases line up with TRBD2. This CDR3 region has 14 residues. Germline CDR1 SGHTA, CDR2 FQGNSA. The J segment lost 10 bases and the V segment lost 5 bases, leaving 12 bases of the junction unmatched. The CDR3 spells CASSIGAGAGPQYF. The CDR3 DNA follows: TGTGCCAGCAGCATTGGTGCGGGAGCGGGCCCGCAGTATTTT.

This clone occurred a few times. V and J are TRBV5-6 and TRBJ2-7; TRBD1 aligns across 7 bases. Germline CDR1 is SGHDT and CDR2 is YYEEEE. This CDR3 has 13 residues. V lost 4 bases and J lost 1; bases outside the gene matches: 2. In DNA, the CDR3 is TGTGCCAGCAGCCCGGGACAGTCCTACGAGCAGTACTTC. Translated, it gives CASSPGQSYEQYF.

This clone was detected once. CDR3 DNA sequence: TGTGCCAGCAGTTGGGACAGGGGCTATGGCTACACCTTC. Translation: CASSWDRGYGYTF. The rearrangement links TRBV28 to TRBJ1-2, with 10 bases that match TRBD1. CDR1 and CDR2 from the germline V gene are MDHEN and SYDVKM. J lost 4 bases, V lost 4 bases, and 0 bases had no gene match. This CDR3 region has 13 residues.

The chain has TRBV6-4 and TRBJ2-3, with D possibly matching TRBD2 (6 bases). The germline V and J ends were trimmed by 5 bases and 8 bases, with 14 bases remaining between them. The CDR3 loop spans 13 amino acids. Germline values: CDR1 MRHNA, CDR2 SNTAGT. CDR3 in amino acids: CASSPGDRGTQYF. DNA of the CDR3: TGTGCCAGCAGTCCGGGAGACCGCGGTACGCAGTATTTT.

The chain joins TRBV4-3 to TRBJ1-2, with 8 bases fitting TRBD1. CDR1 and CDR2 from the germline V gene are LGHNA and YSLEER. The CDR3 length is 16 residues. J gave up 4 bases and V 4 bases, and 11 bases lay outside the gene matches. CDR3 nucleotides: TGCGCCAGCAGCCTCTTAGACAGGGGCCCACCCTATGGCTACACCTTC. Translation: CASSLLDRGPPYGYTF.

The rearrangement uses TRBV27 and TRBJ1-5; 7 nucleotides match TRBD1. The length of the CDR3 is 14 residues. CDR1 MNHEY and CDR2 SMNVEV come from the germline V gene (reference sequence). V trimming: 6 bases; J trimming: 7 bases; junction bases outside the gene matches: 9. Here the CDR3 reads CASSSTGTRQPQHF. The CDR3 nucleotides read TGTGCCAGCAGCTCGACAGGGACCAGACAGCCCCAGCATTTT.

The rearrangement links TRBV5-6 to TRBJ1-6, with 9 bases identical to TRBD1. From germline, CDR1 is SGHDT and CDR2 YYEEEE. CDR3 length: 15 residues. Germline trimming cut 4 bases from V and 5 bases from J; bases unmatched to any gene: 4. CDR3 bases: TGTGCCAGCAGCCCGCGGACAGGGGATAATTCACCCCTCCACTTT. Its protein is CASSPRTGDNSPLHF.

The chain carries TRBV19 and TRBJ1-2; tentatively, D is TRBD1 (5 bases). The germline CDR1 and CDR2 sequences are LNHDA and SQIVND (reference sequence). V gave up 6 bases and J gave up 5 bases, with 13 bases separating them. This CDR3 comprises 13 residues. The CDR3 here is CASRPTVYYGYTF. The CDR3 DNA reads as TGTGCCAGTAGACCGACAGTGTATTATGGCTACACCTTC. Full variable domain (outside the CDR3, taken from reference TRBV19 and TRBJ1-2): DGGITQSPKYLFRKEGQNVTLSCEQNLNHDAMYWYRQDPGQGLRLIYYSQIVNDFQKGDIAEGYSVSREKKESFPLTVTSAQKNPTAFYLCASRPTVYYGYTFGSGTRLTVV.